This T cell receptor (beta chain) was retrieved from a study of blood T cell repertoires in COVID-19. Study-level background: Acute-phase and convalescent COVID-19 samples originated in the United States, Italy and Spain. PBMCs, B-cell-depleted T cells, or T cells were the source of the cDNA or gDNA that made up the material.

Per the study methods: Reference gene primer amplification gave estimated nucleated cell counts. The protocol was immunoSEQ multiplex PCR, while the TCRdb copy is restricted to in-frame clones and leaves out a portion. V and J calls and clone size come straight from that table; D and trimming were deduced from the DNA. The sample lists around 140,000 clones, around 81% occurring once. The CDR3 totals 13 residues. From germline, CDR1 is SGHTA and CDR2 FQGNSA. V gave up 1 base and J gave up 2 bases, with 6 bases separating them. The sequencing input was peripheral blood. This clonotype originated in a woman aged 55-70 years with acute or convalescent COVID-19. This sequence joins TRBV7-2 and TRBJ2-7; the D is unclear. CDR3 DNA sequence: TGTGCCAGCAGCTTAGTACAGACCTACGAGCAGTACTTC. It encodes CASSLVQTYEQYF. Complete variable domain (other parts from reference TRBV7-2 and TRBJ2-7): GAGVSQSPSNKVTEKGKDVELRCDPISGHTALYWYRQSLGQGLEFLIYFQGNSAPDKSGLPSDRFSAERTGGSVSTLTIQRTQQEDSAVYLCASSLVQTYEQYFGPGTRLTVT.